This is a list of T cell receptor beta chains from one sample in a study of blood T cell repertoires in COVID-19. Sequencing was performed with immunoSEQ multiplex PCR; in TCRdb, only in-frame clones are kept and a portion is missing. The table has around 170,000 clones, about four fifths seen once. Specimen: peripheral blood. Receptors were obtained from an older man who had recovered from COVID-19. Each CDR3 is given with its conserved first and last residue. A D gene is named only where the DNA matches it firmly. The size field is filled for only some rows; it gives once, few, many or a size class.

j_gene	v_gene	abundance	d_gene	CDR3aa	CDR3nt
TRBJ2-1	TRBV29-1	few	NA	CSVAQAVAYNEQFF	TGCAGCGTTGCACAGGCCGTAGCCTACAATGAGCAGTTCTTC
TRBJ1-1	TRBV27	once	NA	CASSPQGNTEAFF	TGTGCCAGCAGTCCCCAGGGGAACACTGAAGCTTTCTTT
TRBJ2-2	TRBV10-1	NA	NA	CASSSTRAPTGELFF	TGCGCCAGCAGTTCAACTAGGGCCCCAACCGGGGAGCTGTTTTTT
TRBJ2-1	TRBV11-3	NA	TRBD2	CASSLSLAGNNEQFF	TGTGCCAGCAGCTTATCCCTAGCGGGGAACAATGAGCAGTTCTTC
TRBJ2-2	TRBV5-1	NA	TRBD1	CASSFGTGKSRNTGELFF	TGCGCCAGCAGCTTCGGGACAGGGAAAAGTAGGAACACCGGGGAGCTGTTTTTT
TRBJ2-7	TRBV3-1/TRBV3-2	NA	NA	CASRLRGSDYEQYF	TGTGCCAGCAGACTCAGGGGTTCGGACTACGAGCAGTACTTC
TRBJ2-1	TRBV7-9	NA	TRBD2	CASSLVSGRAFEQFF	TGTGCCAGCAGCTTAGTTAGCGGGAGGGCCTTTGAGCAGTTCTTC
TRBJ1-1	TRBV3-1/TRBV3-2	NA	NA	CASSHRQAMNTEAFF	TGTGCCAGCAGCCACCGACAGGCCATGAACACTGAAGCTTTCTTT
TRBJ2-7	TRBV5-1	NA	TRBD1	CASSYDRGDVEQYF	TGCGCCAGCAGCTATGACAGGGGAGACGTCGAGCAGTACTTC
TRBJ1-1	TRBV6-5	NA	TRBD1	CASSWGQGGTEAFF	TGTGCCAGCAGTTGGGGACAGGGTGGCACTGAAGCTTTCTTT
TRBJ1-1	TRBV5-1	NA	NA	CASSLEAMNTEAFF	TGCGCCAGCAGCTTGGAAGCGATGAACACTGAAGCTTTCTTT
TRBJ1-5	TRBV19	NA	TRBD1	CASAGTGGYQPQHF	TGTGCCAGTGCCGGGACAGGGGGATATCAGCCCCAGCATTTT
TRBJ2-1	TRBV24-1	few	NA	CATSDPSTEQFF	TGTGCCACCAGTGACCCCTCTACTGAGCAGTTCTTC
TRBJ2-5	TRBV6-5	NA	NA	CASRRTGFSETQYF	TGTGCCAGCAGGAGAACAGGGTTTAGTGAGACCCAGTACTTC
TRBJ2-2	TRBV5-4	NA	TRBD2	CASSGLAGGAGELFF	TGTGCCAGCAGCGGACTAGCGGGAGGTGCCGGGGAGCTGTTTTTT
TRBJ2-1	TRBV7-2	few	NA	CASSLDAGNEQFF	TGTGCCAGCAGCTTAGACGCCGGGAATGAGCAGTTCTTC
TRBJ1-5	TRBV3-1/TRBV3-2	NA	NA	CASSQGGQPQHF	TGTGCCAGCAGCCAAGGAGGACAGCCCCAGCATTTT
TRBJ2-2	TRBV4-3	many	NA	CASSLIFPNTGELFF	TGCGCCAGCAGCCTCATTTTTCCAAACACCGGGGAGCTGTTTTTT
TRBJ1-2	TRBV28	NA	NA	CASRANNYGYTF	TGTGCCAGCAGAGCCAATAACTATGGCTACACCTTC
TRBJ2-7	TRBV5-5	NA	NA	CASSFNYEQYF	TGTGCCAGCAGCTTCAACTACGAGCAGTACTTC
TRBJ2-1	TRBV4-3	NA	TRBD2	CASSQATSGSSRSNEQFF	TGCGCCAGCAGCCAAGCGACTAGCGGGAGTTCCCGCTCCAATGAGCAGTTCTTC
TRBJ2-2	TRBV6-5	NA	NA	CASSYYREIGELFF	TGTGCCAGCAGCTATTACAGGGAAATCGGGGAGCTGTTTTTT
TRBJ1-1	TRBV2	NA	NA	CASNRPQGAEAFF	TGTGCCAGCAATAGACCCCAGGGCGCTGAAGCTTTCTTT
TRBJ1-1	TRBV27	NA	TRBD1	CASSKGAGALGTEAFF	TGTGCCAGCTCTAAGGGGGCAGGGGCGTTGGGCACTGAAGCTTTCTTT
TRBJ1-6	TRBV7-2	few	TRBD1	CASSPPGQGRRTPLHF	TGTGCCAGCAGCCCCCCGGGACAGGGGAGGAGAACACCCCTCCACTTT
TRBJ2-2	TRBV7-3	NA	TRBD2	CASSPHRGGTGELFF	TGTGCCAGCAGCCCCCACCGGGGGGGAACCGGGGAGCTGTTTTTT
TRBJ2-7	TRBV28	NA	TRBD1	CASRNRAWTGKRSSYEQYF	TGTGCCAGCAGGAATAGGGCCTGGACAGGGAAAAGGTCCTCCTACGAGCAGTACTTC
TRBJ2-7	TRBV5-5	once	TRBD2	CASSFGGGPRYEQYF	TGTGCCAGCAGCTTCGGGGGAGGGCCGCGCTACGAGCAGTACTTC
TRBJ2-7	TRBV15	NA	TRBD1	CATSRDAAGGYEQYF	TGTGCCACCAGCAGAGATGCGGCAGGGGGTTACGAGCAGTACTTC
TRBJ1-4	TRBV9	NA	TRBD1	CASSARDSLFNEKLFF	TGTGCCAGCAGCGCCCGGGACAGCCTTTTTAATGAAAAACTGTTTTTT
TRBJ1-6	TRBV28	NA	TRBD1	CASSRRGRSYNSPLHF	TGTGCCAGCAGTCGGAGGGGGCGCTCCTATAATTCACCCCTCCACTTT
TRBJ1-2	TRBV19	NA	NA	CASRRLSFVQSYTF	TGTGCCAGTCGCCGACTGAGCTTTGTTCAGAGCTACACCTTC
TRBJ2-7	TRBV10-2	NA	TRBD2	CASYFGVAGIYEQYF	TGCGCCAGCTACTTCGGGGTAGCGGGAATCTACGAGCAGTACTTC
TRBJ2-5	TRBV5-1	NA	NA	CASSFGGPIQETQYF	TGCGCCAGCAGCTTCGGAGGACCGATCCAAGAGACCCAGTACTTC
TRBJ2-7	TRBV14	NA	TRBD1	CASSQMTGQGGKEQYF	TGTGCCAGCAGCCAAATGACTGGACAGGGTGGTAAGGAGCAGTACTTC
TRBJ1-6	TRBV28	NA	TRBD1	CASGSGTAISPLHF	TGTGCCAGCGGGTCCGGGACAGCCATTTCACCCCTCCACTTT
TRBJ2-7	TRBV13	NA	NA	CASSGAPGASSYEQYF	TGTGCCAGCAGCGGAGCCCCAGGGGCGAGCTCCTACGAGCAGTACTTC
TRBJ2-1	TRBV19	NA	NA	CASSRGESSYNEQFF	TGTGCCAGTAGTAGGGGGGAAAGCTCCTACAATGAGCAGTTCTTC
TRBJ2-3	TRBV7-9	NA	NA	CASSGRTITATDTQYF	TGTGCCAGCAGCGGACGGACTATTACCGCCACAGATACGCAGTATTTT
TRBJ2-7	TRBV7-2	once	NA	CASSLVGGTEYEQYF	TGTGCCAGCAGCTTAGTTGGGGGGACAGAGTACGAGCAGTACTTC
TRBJ1-5	TRBV6-5	few	NA	CASSKVQGSNQPQHF	TGTGCCAGCAGTAAGGTCCAGGGAAGCAATCAGCCCCAGCATTTT
TRBJ2-7	TRBV28	NA	TRBD1	CASSTGTGRKEQYF	TGTGCCAGCAGTACCGGGACAGGGCGGAAAGAGCAGTACTTC